This T cell receptor beta chain was sequenced in a study of beta chain features in type 1 diabetes. Via the markers CD45RO/CCR7/CD25/CD127/CD95/CD27, stem cell-like memory, regulatory, central memory and naive CD4+ cells were sorted. Expressed TCRB transcripts were sequenced because the isolated RNA had all been reverse transcribed beforehand. Sequenced by immunoSEQ multiplex PCR; TCRdb stores in-frame clones only, minus some. The repertoire has around 160,000 clones, roughly 53% of them found once; the top ten carry under 0.45%. Trimming removed 2 bases from V and 0 bases from J; junction bases left unmatched: 1. The germline V gene encodes CDR1 SGDLS and CDR2 YYNGEE. The length of the CDR3 is 14 residues.

Source material: Tregs from blood. The chain combines TRBV9 with TRBJ2-7, with 8 bases fitting TRBD2. This TCR was sampled from a man younger than 35 in good health. The CDR3 region is CASSVGRDSYEQYF. Here the CDR3 DNA reads TGTGCCAGCAGCGTCGGGAGGGACTCCTACGAGCAGTACTTC.